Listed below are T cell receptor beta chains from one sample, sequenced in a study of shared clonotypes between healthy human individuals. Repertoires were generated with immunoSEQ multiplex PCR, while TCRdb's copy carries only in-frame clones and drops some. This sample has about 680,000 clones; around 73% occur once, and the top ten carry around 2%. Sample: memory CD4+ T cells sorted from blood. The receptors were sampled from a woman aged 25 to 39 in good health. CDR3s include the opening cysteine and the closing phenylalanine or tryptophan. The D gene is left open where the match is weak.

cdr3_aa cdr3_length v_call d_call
CASSSAHSGNTIYF 14 TRBV12-1 -
CASSTGVTDTQYF 13 TRBV19 TRBD1
CASSDRGLSYEQYF 14 TRBV27 TRBD1
CASSRGLAEYTGELFF 16 TRBV19 TRBD2
CASSLRTGSNTEAFF 15 TRBV5-1 TRBD1
CASSSPDPNYGYTF 14 TRBV7-9 -
CASSQVYRGENTEAFF 16 TRBV4-1 TRBD1
CASSLQGYEQYF 12 TRBV7-9 -
CASGAGASYNEQFF 14 TRBV5-1 TRBD2
CASSLDLDQPQHF 13 TRBV7-9 -
CASSTYLNTEAFF 13 TRBV9 -
CASSPSVVPNNEQFF 15 TRBV7-3 -
CASSRPGLVSYNEQFF 16 TRBV19 TRBD2
CASGPDRVPYEQYF 14 TRBV5-1 TRBD1
CASSIDRTGGNTEAFF 16 TRBV5-1 TRBD1
CASTLEGDYNEQFF 14 TRBV2 -
CASSSAGANYGYTF 14 TRBV27 -
CASSVRGDRVNEKLFF 16 TRBV9 TRBD1
CASSSTRGRDTGELFF 16 TRBV6-6 -
CASTRAGANYGYTF 14 TRBV2 -
CASSEPGDVEAFF 13 TRBV25-1 -
CASSFSSFGEAFF 13 TRBV7-2 -
CASRALSYEQYF 12 TRBV28 -
CASTWNSADTQYF 13 TRBV27 -
CASSWLAGGNTGELFF 16 TRBV6-5 TRBD2
CASSTWTGNGYTF 13 TRBV5-1 TRBD1
CASSQSGYGYTF 12 TRBV14 -
CASSRGKNTEAFF 13 TRBV7-7 -
CASSTGFNQPQHF 13 TRBV5-1 -
CASSGLGTGGGETQYF 16 TRBV2 TRBD1
CASSPGGPLGAYEQYF 16 TRBV5-1 -
CASSLKARMGAGVTGELFF 19 TRBV4-1 -
CASNDPGRNTEAFF 14 TRBV6-6 -
CASSTVAGVGETQYF 15 TRBV5-4 TRBD2
CASSSTGRTEAFF 13 TRBV18 -
CASSVTGVYEQYF 13 TRBV6-1 TRBD1
CASSPTATTGELFF 14 TRBV7-3 -
CPGGQPQHF 9 TRBV5-6 -
CASQTGDRRTYEQYF 15 TRBV5-1 TRBD1
CASSYKQRYEQYF 13 TRBV6-5 -
CASSTLQGLKGQPQHF 16 TRBV28 -
CSAILHTEAFF 11 TRBV20-1 -
CASSPGQDNEQFF 13 TRBV18 TRBD1
CASSQVGGGRAVADTQYF 18 TRBV4-2 TRBD2
CASSFRGSTEAFF 13 TRBV11-3 -